This section outlines one T cell receptor (beta chain) sequence together with its context. This entry comes from a study of cytomegalovirus exposure and HLA in healthy donors. Germline V gives CDR1 LNHDA, CDR2 SQIVND (reference sequence). V was pared by 9 bases and J by 0 bases, with 17 bases between. The CDR3 sequence is 15 residues long. The PCR had 60 Vbeta and 13 Jbeta primers. Produced via immunoSEQ multiplex PCR; TCRdb's table is partial and in-frame only. The sample yields around 280,000 clones, about 90% seen once. Sequencing was carried out using PBMCs. The chain has TRBV19 and TRBJ1-2; possibly TRBD1 for D (6 bases). The source of this sequence is a woman aged 18-29 years in good health and CMV-seronegative. In DNA, the CDR3 is TGTGCCAGCAAAACTCAGGGACAAGCTAACTATGGCTACACCTTC. Its translation is CASKTQGQANYGYTF.